This T cell receptor beta chain was sequenced in a study of T-cell reconstitution after alpha-beta-depleted transplantation in children. This CDR3 has 16 amino acids. Per the germline V gene, CDR1 is SGDLS and CDR2 is YYNGEE. V lost 4 bases and J lost 0; bases outside the gene matches: 7. TCRbeta library construction was performed incorporating unique molecular identifiers. TCRdb fed the PCR reads into MiXCR, producing one record per CDR3 protein. The sample includes more than 450,000 distinct CDR3 sequences, 15% to 20% of them seen just once. The receptor was isolated from a human donor who donated a stem cell graft to a child with acute lymphoblastic leukemia. The genes are TRBV9 and TRBJ2-3, with 8 bases matching TRBD2. The specimen comprised PBMCs from the stem cell graft donor, sampled from the stem cell graft. CDR3 nucleotides: TGTGCCAGCAGCCCCCCTACTAGCGGAAGCACAGATACGCAGTATTTT. This encodes CASSPPTSGSTDTQYF.